Detailed here is one T cell receptor beta chain. As yet, its antigen is unknown. These donors counted as nominally healthy when sampled, but unrecorded immune exposures were likely. Both 60 Vbeta primers and 13 Jbeta primers went into the PCR. This table comes from immunoSEQ multiplex PCR, and its TCRdb copy is limited to in-frame clones, with some not included. The table lists approximately 210,000 clones, 75% to 85% of them singletons. Trimming took off 1 base at V and 8 bases at J, with 8 bases between the two ends. The CDR3 covers 11 residues. CDR1 SQVTM and CDR2 ANQGSEA come from the germline V gene. These data are taken from a study of cytomegalovirus exposure and HLA in healthy donors. Study overall: HLA-typed donors were the source of 82 million or so unique TCRs, which an early data release held.

Findings of the study overall: Across donors, presence/absence analyses took sequencing depth to be roughly uniform. Sequencing had likely introduced a cluster of highly shared sequence variants as an artifact.

The sequence was obtained from a woman aged 50 to 60 in good health and CMV-seronegative. The chain has TRBV29-1 and TRBJ1-2; D gene unclear. The sequenced sample consisted of PBMCs. Here the CDR3 DNA reads TGCAGCGTTGAAGGAACAGAGGGCTACACCTTC. This sequence encodes CSVEGTEGYTF.